This is a list of T cell receptor beta chains from one sample in a study of OX40 agonist ivuxolimab in advanced cancers. TCRdb keeps only in-frame clones here, not all; method: immunoSEQ multiplex PCR. This sample has 48,000 or so clones; around 90% occur once, and the top ten carry around 48%. The sample in question was CD4+ or CD8+ T cells sorted from blood, obtained in a trial of the OX40 agonist ivuxolimab. All receptors derive from an adult with an advanced solid tumor such as melanoma, head and neck, liver or kidney cancer. The conserved cysteine and the conserved F or W are not part of the CDR3 here. Fields, in order: J gene, V gene, CDR3 protein.

J gene: TRBJ1-6
V gene: TRBV5-4
CDR3 protein: ASSLLGTLIDSPLH

J gene: TRBJ1-2
V gene: TRBV12-5
CDR3 protein: ASGSGQGRHYGYT

J gene: TRBJ2-7
V gene: TRBV27
CDR3 protein: ASSLPGQGYEQY

J gene: TRBJ2-5
V gene: TRBV6-1
CDR3 protein: ASSVYREQETQY

J gene: TRBJ2-7
V gene: TRBV7-9
CDR3 protein: ASSSGTGVTYEQY

J gene: TRBJ1-5
V gene: TRBV4-3
CDR3 protein: AAGRDISNQPQH

J gene: TRBJ1-5
V gene: TRBV28
CDR3 protein: ASSFSGTGGNQPQH

J gene: TRBJ2-3
V gene: TRBV7-6
CDR3 protein: ASSRLGGVDTQY

J gene: TRBJ2-5
V gene: TRBV11-3
CDR3 protein: ASSFRTTGGETQY

J gene: TRBJ2-7
V gene: TRBV7-6
CDR3 protein: ASSSGTTAYEQY

J gene: TRBJ1-3
V gene: TRBV29-1
CDR3 protein: SVEKAAGRLGTIY

J gene: TRBJ1-2
V gene: TRBV28
CDR3 protein: ASSISGTGEFYGYT

J gene: TRBJ2-1
V gene: TRBV7-9
CDR3 protein: ASGAEGSYNEQF

J gene: TRBJ1-6
V gene: TRBV11-2
CDR3 protein: ASSQAGQGSISLH

J gene: TRBJ2-7
V gene: TRBV7-8
CDR3 protein: ASSLLGDYEEQY

J gene: TRBJ2-3
V gene: TRBV7-9
CDR3 protein: ASSSPTTGSYGY

J gene: TRBJ2-1
V gene: TRBV5-1
CDR3 protein: ASSPGTSWGNEQF

J gene: TRBJ1-1
V gene: TRBV19
CDR3 protein: AGGTGFMNTEAF

J gene: TRBJ1-1
V gene: TRBV4-1
CDR3 protein: ASSLLTGVNTEAF

J gene: TRBJ2-7
V gene: TRBV30
CDR3 protein: AWSVPGPGYEQY

J gene: TRBJ2-6
V gene: TRBV7-2
CDR3 protein: ASSLAPTSAGANVLT

J gene: TRBJ1-2
V gene: TRBV25-1
CDR3 protein: ASSGTGYGYT

J gene: TRBJ1-1
V gene: TRBV30
CDR3 protein: AWSVMSGPNTEAF

J gene: TRBJ2-7
V gene: TRBV27
CDR3 protein: ASSSGRGATYEQY

J gene: TRBJ2-1
V gene: TRBV27
CDR3 protein: ASSLSAGNDYNEQF